The 3 T cell receptor beta chains below were found in one sample sequenced in a study of cytomegalovirus exposure and HLA in healthy donors. Primers for the PCR totalled 60 Vbeta and 13 Jbeta. The protocol was immunoSEQ multiplex PCR, while the TCRdb copy is restricted to in-frame clones and leaves out a portion. The repertoire holds 200,000 to 250,000 clones, with less than 85% as singletons. The specimen was PBMCs. The receptors were sampled from a man aged 18 to 29 in good health and CMV-seronegative.

The J gene is TRBJ2-3, the V gene TRBV25-1; 8 bases match TRBD2. The CDR3 is 15 amino acids. The J segment lost 1 base and the V segment lost 2 bases, leaving 2 bases of the junction unmatched. Germline CDR1 reads MGHDK; CDR2 reads SYGVNS. CDR3 loop: CASSEVRGGTDTQYF. Here the CDR3 DNA reads TGTGCCAGCAGTGAAGTGCGGGGGGGCACAGATACGCAGTATTTT.

V is TRBV13 and J is TRBJ2-5, with TRBD1 matching over 9 bases. Near its end, the DNA agrees better with TRBJ2-7, so the J call may be wrong. CDR3 length: 16 amino acids. Germline V gene lookup returns CDR1 PRHDT and CDR2 FYEKMQ (reference sequence). The CDR3 DNA sequence: TGTGCCAGCAGCTTCGTGTCGGACAGGGGAGACTACGAGCAGTACTTC. This encodes CASSFVSDRGDYEQYF.

This chain joins TRBV5-1 and TRBJ2-1; 7 bases are shared with TRBD2. Germline V gene lookup returns CDR1 SGHRS and CDR2 YFSETQ. Unmatched junction bases numbered 1, after V lost 4 bases and J lost 6 bases. This CDR3 has 12 amino acids. The DNA of the CDR3 is TGCGCCAGCAGCCGACTAGCCAATGAGCAGTTCTTC. Its translation: CASSRLANEQFF.